Below are 21 T cell receptor beta chains sequenced from a single sample in a study of blood T cell repertoires in COVID-19 (dated by TCRdb to about 2020). The library was prepared using the immunoSEQ multiplex PCR assay. This is the immuneACCESS table as TCRdb keeps it, with only in-frame sequences that have V and J called. A part of the clones is gone; compared with another copy, unresolved V genes explain less than half, and the rest is unexplained. Present in this sample are over 300,000 clones, nearly 90% of which were seen just once. The leading ten clones occupy 6.5% of the sample. Material: peripheral blood. These receptors were taken from a man between 18 and 35 years old with active or convalescent COVID-19.

A few counts support this clone. This chain connects TRBV18 to TRBJ1-4; 7 nucleotides agree with TRBD1. The junction had 13 bases not matched to a gene; V was cut back by 5 bases and J by 7 bases. The CDR3 runs 16 residues. The germline V gene has CDR1 KGHSH and CDR2 LQKENI. CDR3 sequence (DNA): TGTGCCAGCTCAACCAACGGACAGGACGGAAGTGAAAAACTGTTTTTT. It codes for CASSTNGQDGSEKLFF.

This clone was detected only once. The chain uses TRBV19 and TRBJ2-2; TRBD2 agrees at 11 bases. J lost 6 bases, V lost 2 bases, and 2 bases had no gene match. Germline V CDR1 and CDR2: LNHDA, SQIVND (reference sequence). CDR3 length: 15 residues. CDR3 coding DNA: TGTGCCAGTAGTATATTTAGCGGGGGGGCCGGGGAGCTGTTTTTT. Its protein product is CASSIFSGGAGELFF. The whole variable domain, remainder taken from reference TRBV19 and TRBJ2-2, is DGGITQSPKYLFRKEGQNVTLSCEQNLNHDAMYWYRQDPGQGLRLIYYSQIVNDFQKGDIAEGYSVSREKKESFPLTVTSAQKNPTAFYLCASSIFSGGAGELFFGEGSRLTVL.

The CDR3 DNA follows: TGTGCCACCAGCAGCCCATCGCTAGCGGGACTTGGCAATGAGCAGTTCTTC. This gives the protein CATSSPSLAGLGNEQFF. The chain links TRBV15 to TRBJ2-1; 9 bases align to TRBD2. The CDR3 spans 17 residues. Germline V gene lookup returns CDR1 LNHNV and CDR2 YYDKDF (reference sequence). The V gene end was trimmed by 3 bases and the J gene end by 6 bases; junction bases not matched to a gene: 12.

The chain employs TRBV7-3 and TRBJ2-3; no clear D gene. Trimming removed 2 bases at V and 8 bases at J, with 8 bases between. Germline values: CDR1 SGHTA, CDR2 FQGTGA. The CDR3 has 12 amino acids. The CDR3, as DNA: TGTGCCAGCAGCTTAGGGCTGGGTACGCAGTATTTT. It encodes CASSLGLGTQYF.

The V and J genes are TRBV19 and TRBJ2-3; TRBD2 matches at 11 bases. The V and J ends lost 6 bases and 1 base, in that order; junction bases with no gene match: 6. The length of the CDR3 is 16 residues. CDR1 and CDR2 from the germline V gene are LNHDA and SQIVND (reference sequence). The CDR3 DNA sequence: TGTGCCAGTAGAGTACTAGCGGGAGTTGGCACAGATACGCAGTATTTT. Translation: CASRVLAGVGTDTQYF. Using reference TRBV19 and TRBJ2-3 for the parts outside the CDR3, the full variable domain is DGGITQSPKYLFRKEGQNVTLSCEQNLNHDAMYWYRQDPGQGLRLIYYSQIVNDFQKGDIAEGYSVSREKKESFPLTVTSAQKNPTAFYLCASRVLAGVGTDTQYFGPGTRLTVL.

The V and J genes are TRBV19 and TRBJ2-7; D is uncertain. V was trimmed by 1 base and J by 5 bases, leaving 12 bases between them. The CDR3 has 14 residues. CDR1 and CDR2 from the germline V gene are LNHDA and SQIVND (reference sequence). Here the CDR3 reads CASSIGLATNEQYF. CDR3 nucleotides: TGTGCCAGTAGTATAGGACTGGCGACCAACGAGCAGTACTTC.

V usage is TRBV12-3 or TRBV12-4 and J usage is TRBJ1-1; D call uncertain. V lost 5 bases, J lost 3 bases, and 7 bases lay in between. The CDR3 is made up of 12 amino acids. The CDR3 protein is CASSISDTEAFF. CDR3 sequence (DNA): TGTGCCAGCAGTATCTCGGACACTGAAGCTTTCTTT.

This chain links TRBV6-6 with TRBJ1-1; 8 bases are shared with TRBD1. Germline CDR1 is MNHNY and CDR2 is SVGAGI (reference sequence). This CDR3 comprises 15 residues. V was clipped by 2 bases and J by 4 bases; unmatched bases: 6. CDR3 DNA sequence: TGTGCCAGCAGTTACGACAGAACAGGGGGCACTGAAGCTTTCTTT. Encoded protein: CASSYDRTGGTEAFF.

The chain uses TRBV20-1 and TRBJ1-2, with TRBD1 matching 8 bases. The V gene end was trimmed by 3 bases and the J gene end by 6 bases; junction bases not matched to a gene: 9. The CDR3 loop spans 14 amino acids. Germline-derived CDR1 and CDR2 are DFQATT and SNEGSKA (reference sequence). The CDR3 DNA reads as TGCAGTGCTAGTAGGACAGGGAGGGTTGATGGCTACACCTTC. Translating gives CSASRTGRVDGYTF.

V and J are TRBV7-2 and TRBJ2-7, with TRBD2 matching over 9 bases. The CDR3 runs 15 residues. Germline lookup yields CDR1 SGHTA and CDR2 FQGNSA. V shed 0 bases and J 2 bases; nucleotides not matched to a gene: 2. CDR3 residues: CASSLAGGGAYEQYF. CDR3 DNA sequence: TGTGCCAGCAGCTTAGCCGGCGGGGGGGCCTACGAGCAGTACTTC.

The rearrangement uses TRBV7-8 and TRBJ1-1, with D possibly being TRBD1 (6 bases). This CDR3 spans 14 amino acids. Germline V lookup: CDR1 SGHVS, CDR2 FQNEAQ. Trimming shortened V by 4 bases and J by 0 bases, and 9 bases separated the two germline ends. The CDR3 loop reads CASSSQGMNTEAFF. CDR3 DNA: TGTGCCAGCAGCTCCCAGGGGATGAACACTGAAGCTTTCTTT. Together with reference TRBV7-8 and TRBJ1-1, the CDR3 gives the full variable domain: GAGVSQSPRYKVAKRGQDVALRCDPISGHVSLFWYQQALGQGPEFLTYFQNEAQLDKSGLPSDRFFAERPEGSVSTLKIQRTQQEDSAVYLCASSSQGMNTEAFFGQGTRLTVV.

This rearrangement joins TRBV28 to TRBJ2-1; 11 bases agree with TRBD2. Trimming removed 7 bases from V and 4 bases from J; junction bases left unmatched: 3. CDR1 is MDHEN and CDR2 is SYDVKM in the germline V gene. This CDR3 is 14 amino acids long. The DNA of the CDR3 is TGTGCCAGCAATCTAGCGGGGGGTTACAATGAGCAGTTCTTC. This translates into CASNLAGGYNEQFF.

The chain recombines TRBV6-2 or TRBV6-3 with TRBJ2-1; 10 positions agree with TRBD1. Germline V gene sequence: CDR1 MNHEY, CDR2 SVGEGT. Trimming at V came to 5 bases and at J to 4 bases, leaving 8 bases not matched to a gene. The CDR3 extends over 16 amino acids. CDR3 DNA sequence: TGTGCCAGCAGTCCCCGACAGGGGGCACGGTACAATGAGCAGTTCTTC. This gives the protein CASSPRQGARYNEQFF.

This sequence joins TRBV23-1 and TRBJ1-5, with a tentative D call TRBD1 (6 bases). Being an ORF, TRBV23-1 has a function that is uncertain. The V gene lost 2 bases and the J gene lost 7 bases, with 18 bases spanning the gap. CDR3 length: 16 residues. CDR3 DNA sequence: TGCGCCAGCAGTCAAAAGGGCGGGGGGGCGCGCCAGCCCCAGCATTTT. It specifies CASSQKGGGARQPQHF.

V is TRBV10-3 and J is TRBJ2-7; TRBD1 aligns across 7 bases. CDR1 ENHRY and CDR2 SYGVKD come from the germline V gene. V shed 4 bases and J 5 bases; nucleotides not matched to a gene: 2. The CDR3 contains 12 residues. CDR3 amino acids: CAISGTGDEQYF. Here the CDR3 DNA reads TGTGCCATCAGTGGGACAGGAGACGAGCAGTACTTC.

The chain links TRBV20-1 to TRBJ2-3; D unresolved. Germline values: CDR1 DFQATT, CDR2 SNEGSKA (reference sequence). This CDR3 spans 11 amino acids. The ends were cut back, 8 bases at V and 0 bases at J, with 6 bases in the middle. CDR3 bases: TGCAGTCAGACTAGCACAGATACGCAGTATTTT. It translates to CSQTSTDTQYF.

This clone was picked up one time. The genes are TRBV7-9 and TRBJ2-3, with 9 bases fitting TRBD2. Looked up from germline, CDR1 is SEHNR and CDR2 is FQNEAQ (reference sequence). The CDR3 is 17 amino acids. V was pared by 4 bases and J by 1 base, with 9 bases of the junction left unmatched. CDR3 loop: CASSSRIAGVGTDTQYF. CDR3 nucleotides: TGTGCCAGCAGCTCGAGAATAGCGGGAGTGGGCACAGATACGCAGTATTTT.

This rearrangement joins TRBV27 to TRBJ2-3; 7 bases are a match to TRBD2. The CDR3 loop spans 19 amino acids. V dropped 3 bases and J dropped 3; count of bases not matched to a gene: 18. Germline-derived CDR1 and CDR2 are MNHEY and SMNVEV (reference sequence). CDR3 sequence reads: CASSFTRALAGDRTDTQYF. Written as DNA, the CDR3 is TGTGCCAGCAGTTTTACCCGGGCACTTGCGGGAGATAGGACAGATACGCAGTATTTT.

The chain couples TRBV4-1 to TRBJ1-5; perhaps TRBD1 as D (5 bases). Germline CDR1 and CDR2: MGHRA and YSYEKL. This CDR3 spans 13 amino acids. The ends were cut back, 4 bases at V and 7 bases at J, with 11 bases in the middle. CDR3 region: CASSPGEGQPQHF. CDR3 nucleotides: TGCGCCAGCAGCCCGGGGGAGGGGCAGCCCCAGCATTTT.

Points on this clone: At one of its ends the junction is not consistent with the germline gene, which may arise from a read error. This chain links TRBV7-2 with TRBJ2-5; 9 bases line up with TRBD2. The germline gives CDR1 SGHTA, CDR2 FQGNSA. This CDR3 region has 16 residues. The DNA for the CDR3 is TGTGCCAGCAGCCTAGCGGGGCAGGGTTGGCAGGAGACCCAGTACTTC. This codes for CASSLAGQGWQETQYF.

The chain carries TRBV11-2 and TRBJ2-7; 9 bases are shared with TRBD2. This CDR3 has 15 amino acids. V was clipped by 2 bases and J by 6 bases; unmatched bases: 8. Germline values: CDR1 SGHAT, CDR2 FQNNGV. The CDR3 protein is CASSLSGGRASEQYF. DNA of the CDR3: TGTGCCAGCAGCTTAAGCGGCGGGAGGGCCAGCGAGCAGTACTTC.